A single sample gave rise to the 26 T cell receptor beta chains below, sequenced in a study of early T cells in non-severe SARS-CoV-2 infection. TCRdb passed the 5' RACE reads through MiXCR, listing each CDR3 protein once. Found here are roughly 60,000 distinct CDR3 sequences, about 11% of them singletons; the top ten hold 2.9%. Sequencing was performed on whole blood, taken at baseline. All receptors derive from an adult who was a healthcare worker with PCR-confirmed SARS-CoV-2 infection or an uninfected control (not recorded which).

The genes are TRBV4-2 and TRBJ2-3; TRBD2 matches 13 bases. CDR1 is LGHNA, CDR2 YNFKEQ, per germline. Trimming at V came to 3 bases and at J to 2 bases, leaving 11 bases not matched to a gene. There are 19 residues in the CDR3. CDR3 region: CASSQGTSGGASPTDTQYF. For the CDR3, the DNA is TGTGCCAGCAGCCAGGGAACTAGCGGGGGGGCTTCCCCCACAGATACGCAGTATTTT.

This clonotype occurred many times. This rearrangement joins TRBV20-1 to TRBJ2-1, with D perhaps matching TRBD1 (5 bases). The CDR3 is made up of 18 amino acids. The V end was cut by 5 bases, the J end by 4 bases, with 27 bases between. CDR1 DFQATT and CDR2 SNEGSKA come from the germline V gene (reference sequence). DNA for the CDR3: TGCAGTGCTGGAACAATGAGCAGTTCACTGGGGCTTTACAATGAGCAGTTCTTC. It translates to CSAGTMSSSLGLYNEQFF.

Only a few counts were recorded for this clonotype. The CDR3 coding sequence is TGTGCCAGCAGTCTTAGACAGGGGCCCACAGATACGCAGTATTTT. Amino acids: CASSLRQGPTDTQYF. V gene TRBV12-3 or TRBV12-4 combines with J gene TRBJ2-3; 8 bases are shared with TRBD1. The CDR3 extends over 15 amino acids. V lost 5 bases, J lost 2 bases, and 6 bases stayed unmatched.

This clonotype was counted at least ten times. The chain employs TRBV3-1 and TRBJ2-7; 9 nucleotides agree with TRBD2. CDR3 length: 16 residues. The V and J ends lost 6 bases and 0 bases, in that order; junction bases with no gene match: 9. Germline CDR1 reads LGHDT; CDR2 reads YNNKEL (reference sequence). CDR3 residues: CASRALSGGSSYEQYF. The DNA of the CDR3 is TGTGCCAGCAGGGCTCTGAGCGGGGGGAGCTCCTACGAGCAGTACTTC.

The chain employs TRBV5-6 and TRBJ2-6; 7 bases align to TRBD1. After removal of 6 bases from V and 2 bases from J, the junction contained 8 bases not matched to a gene. The CDR3 has 16 residues. Looked up from germline, CDR1 is SGHDT and CDR2 is YYEEEE. For the CDR3, the DNA is TGTGCCAGCACCCCAACGAGGGGGCCTGGGGCCAACGTCCTGACTTTC. Protein sequence: CASTPTRGPGANVLTF.

This clonotype showed up just a few times. J is TRBJ2-2 and V is TRBV7-6; D is ambiguous. The length of the CDR3 is 15 residues. Trimming removed 2 bases from V and 1 base from J, with 8 bases in between. Germline V lookup: CDR1 SGHVS, CDR2 FNYEAQ. CDR3 protein: CASSLTWGNTGELFF. CDR3 in DNA: TGTGCCAGCAGCTTAACTTGGGGGAACACCGGGGAGCTGTTTTTT. Full variable domain (remainder filled in from reference TRBV7-6 and TRBJ2-2): GAGVSQSPRYKVTKRGQDVALRCDPISGHVSLYWYRQALGQGPEFLTYFNYEAQQDKSGLPNDRFSAERPEGSISTLTIQRTEQRDSAMYRCASSLTWGNTGELFFGEGSRLTVL.

The sample holds a few counts of this clonotype. The gene calls are TRBV6-2 or TRBV6-3 and TRBJ2-4; no definite D call. Per germline, CDR1 MNHEY and CDR2 SVGEGT. V lost 9 bases to trimming and J lost 0 bases, with 6 bases between them. CDR3 length equals 12 residues. The CDR3 nucleotides are TGTGCCAGTAGCCTAGCCAAAAACATTCAGTACTTC. Protein sequence: CASSLAKNIQYF.

This clonotype occurred many times. The genes are TRBV29-1 and TRBJ2-5; possible D gene TRBD1, 5 bases. This CDR3 region has 14 residues. The ends were cut back, 4 bases at V and 1 base at J, with 13 bases in the middle. Germline V gene data show CDR1 as SQVTM and CDR2 as ANQGSEA. CDR3 nucleotide sequence: TGCAGCGTTGTCACCCAGGGATCCCAAGAGACCCAGTACTTC. Translation gives CSVVTQGSQETQYF. Full variable domain (remainder filled in from reference TRBV29-1 and TRBJ2-5): SAVISQKPSRDICQRGTSLTIQCQVDSQVTMMFWYRQQPGQSLTLIATANQGSEATYESGFVIDKFPISRPNLTFSTLTVSNMSPEDSSIYLCSVVTQGSQETQYFGPGTRLLVL.

The chain recombines TRBV2 with TRBJ2-2; TRBD1 might be the D (5 bases). The CDR3 spans 13 residues. Trimming cost V 2 bases and J 4 bases, with 5 bases left between them. In germline, CDR1 is SNHLY, CDR2 FYNNEI. CDR3 loop: CASSEQGTGELFF. CDR3 in DNA: TGTGCCAGCAGTGAACAGGGCACCGGGGAGCTGTTTTTT.

This clonotype was seen more than once but under ten times. This chain connects TRBV7-8 to TRBJ2-1, with D possibly being TRBD2 (6 bases). V lost 5 bases, J lost 1 base, and 9 bases lay in between. The CDR3 spans 14 residues. Per germline, CDR1 SGHVS and CDR2 FQNEAQ. CDR3 nucleotides: TGTGCCAGCAGCCGACTAGTTTCCTACAATGAGCAGTTCTTC. Translation: CASSRLVSYNEQFF.

This clonotype was recorded a few times. V and J are TRBV29-1 and TRBJ2-5, with D perhaps TRBD2 (5 bases). This CDR3 comprises 15 residues. V lost 3 bases and J lost 0, with 14 bases in between. Germline V CDR1 and CDR2: SQVTM, ANQGSEA. The CDR3 bases are TGCAGCGTTGAGCCTTTACGGGGTTACCAAGAGACCCAGTACTTC. Residues: CSVEPLRGYQETQYF.

The table lists this clonotype with many counts. The CDR3 DNA reads TGTGCCAGCAGTTTCTCTAGCGGGCCCAGCTCCTACGAGCAGTACTTC. It translates to CASSFSSGPSSYEQYF. The chain is built from TRBV6-5 and TRBJ2-7, with TRBD2 matching 8 bases. In germline, CDR1 is MNHEY, CDR2 SVGAGI. Trimming cost V 4 bases and J 0 bases; bases outside gene matches: 8. The CDR3 runs to 16 residues.

The sample holds many counts of this clonotype. The V and J genes are TRBV7-9 and TRBJ1-1; 10 bases agree with TRBD1. Germline V lookup: CDR1 SEHNR, CDR2 FQNEAQ (reference sequence). Germline trimming cut 5 bases from V and 1 base from J; bases unmatched to any gene: 7. This CDR3 comprises 16 residues. The CDR3 coding sequence is TGTGCCAGCAGCCGAGGACAGGGGGAAGCGAACACTGAAGCTTTCTTT. Translating gives CASSRGQGEANTEAFF.

This clonotype was seen only a few times. This sequence joins TRBV30 and TRBJ1-2, with D unclear. CDR1 and CDR2 (germline): GTSNPN, SVGIG (reference sequence). The CDR3 spans 12 residues. Trimming cost V 8 bases and J 2 bases, with 12 bases left between them. The CDR3 nucleotides are TGTGCCGGCGAAGGGCCGAACTATGGCTACACCTTC. Protein: CAGEGPNYGYTF.

This clonotype turned up a few times. The chain has TRBV19 and TRBJ2-6, with D unresolved. Germline CDR1 LNHDA, CDR2 SQIVND (reference sequence). The CDR3 spans 16 residues. Trimming stripped 9 bases from V and 1 base from J, with 16 bases between. The CDR3 protein is CASADLTPSGANVLTF. Here the CDR3 DNA reads TGTGCCAGCGCGGACCTTACCCCTTCTGGGGCCAACGTCCTGACTTTC.

In this sample, this clonotype turned up many times. The genes are TRBV18 and TRBJ1-1; D unclear. Trimming took off 1 base at V and 0 bases at J, with 12 bases between the two ends. Germline assignment: CDR1 KGHSH and CDR2 LQKENI. This CDR3 has 16 amino acids. The CDR3 sequence: CASSPLGRDMNTEAFF. CDR3 DNA sequence: TGTGCCAGCTCACCACTTGGGAGAGATATGAACACTGAAGCTTTCTTT.

The rearrangement joins TRBV7-2 to TRBJ1-4; no clear D. Trimming shortened V by 2 bases and J by 8 bases, and 9 bases separated the two germline ends. The CDR3 is 13 amino acids. CDR1 is SGHTA, CDR2 FQGNSA, per germline. The CDR3 reads CASSLPLVEKLFF. The DNA of the CDR3 is TGTGCCAGCAGCTTACCATTGGTGGAAAAACTGTTTTTT.

V gene TRBV4-1 combines with J gene TRBJ1-1; unclear D gene. Between the trimmed V and J ends, which lost 8 bases and 5 bases, there was a span of 24 bases. The CDR3 length is 16 residues. CDR1 and CDR2 (germline): MGHRA, YSYEKL. CDR3 amino acids: CASRLLWSGGRTEAFF. The CDR3 nucleotides read TGCGCCAGCCGCCTCTTATGGTCCGGAGGTCGGACTGAAGCTTTCTTT.

This chain joins TRBV29-1 and TRBJ2-7, with a weak D call TRBD2 (5 bases). The V end was cut by 7 bases, the J end by 6 bases, with 19 bases between. CDR3 length: 13 amino acids. Germline V CDR1 and CDR2: SQVTM, ANQGSEA. The CDR3, as DNA: TGCAGCGCCCCGGAGGCGGGCACTGGCGAGCAGTACTTC. The encoded protein is CSAPEAGTGEQYF.

At least ten counts were recorded for this clonotype. The rearrangement uses TRBV5-1 and TRBJ2-2; the D gene is possibly TRBD1 (5 bases). The CDR3 covers 16 residues. Germline V gene data show CDR1 as SGHRS and CDR2 as YFSETQ. The germline V and J ends were trimmed by 0 bases and 5 bases, with 14 bases remaining between them. The CDR3 is CASSLAAGKGTGELFF. DNA for the CDR3: TGCGCCAGCAGCTTGGCGGCAGGGAAGGGAACCGGGGAGCTGTTTTTT.

This clonotype showed up many times. The chain has TRBV4-2 and TRBJ2-3; 10 bases are shared with TRBD2. The CDR3 runs to 18 residues. V lost 0 bases, J lost 0 bases, and 6 bases stayed unmatched. CDR1 and CDR2 from the germline V gene are LGHNA and YNFKEQ. The CDR3 here is CASSQDLLAGPSTDTQYF. CDR3 sequence (DNA): TGTGCCAGCAGCCAAGACTTACTAGCGGGGCCAAGCACAGATACGCAGTATTTT.

A few counts support this clonotype. The V call is TRBV5-1, the J call TRBJ1-2; 9 positions match TRBD1. The V and J ends lost 0 bases and 3 bases, in that order; junction bases with no gene match: 12. The germline V gene has CDR1 SGHRS and CDR2 YFSETQ. The CDR3 runs 18 residues. CDR3 amino acids: CASSLAGQGAVRHYGYTF. As DNA, the CDR3 is TGCGCCAGCAGCTTGGCGGGACAGGGAGCAGTACGGCACTATGGCTACACCTTC.

This clonotype turned up a few times. V and J are TRBV7-9 and TRBJ1-1; D unclear. Trimming took 4 bases from V and 5 from J, leaving 14 bases between them. The germline V gene encodes CDR1 SEHNR and CDR2 FQNEAQ (reference sequence). The CDR3 has 14 amino acids. Here the CDR3 reads CASSSHIIGTEAFF. Written as DNA, the CDR3 is TGTGCCAGCAGCTCCCATATAATCGGTACTGAAGCTTTCTTT.

This clonotype has ten or more counts. This chain links TRBV12-3 or TRBV12-4 with TRBJ1-5; D unresolved. This CDR3 is 15 amino acids long. The germline V and J ends were trimmed by 1 base and 0 bases, with 7 bases remaining between them. The DNA for the CDR3 is TGTGCCAGCAGTTTAGGGGGTTATAGCAATCAGCCCCAGCATTTT. Amino acids: CASSLGGYSNQPQHF.

This chain uses TRBV30 with TRBJ1-6, with D possibly being TRBD1 (5 bases). This CDR3 spans 13 amino acids. Germline CDR1 GTSNPN, CDR2 SVGIG (reference sequence). V was clipped by 5 bases and J by 7 bases, with 12 bases between them. The DNA of the CDR3 is TGTGCCTGGTTTAAGGGGCGAAATTCACCCCTCCACTTT. This codes for CAWFKGRNSPLHF.

This sequence joins TRBV7-8 and TRBJ1-1, with TRBD1 matching 7 bases. Per the germline V gene, CDR1 is SGHVS and CDR2 is FQNEAQ. With 5 bases clipped from V and 1 base from J, the junction kept 13 bases outside the gene matches. The CDR3 sequence is 17 residues long. The CDR3 bases are TGTGCCAGCAGCCTGGGACAGCTGGTAGTGGAGAACACTGAAGCTTTCTTT. Translated, it gives CASSLGQLVVENTEAFF.